Following are 4 T cell receptor beta chains from one sample sequenced in a study of cytomegalovirus exposure and HLA in healthy donors. The primer mix had 60 Vbeta and 13 Jbeta primers. Generated by immunoSEQ multiplex PCR, the TCRdb table keeps only in-frame clones and is missing some. The profile shows 25,000 to 35,000 clones, roughly 60% of them singletons. Sequencing was done on a sample of PBMCs. The origin of the receptors is a man aged 50 to 60 in good health and CMV-seropositive.

The chain carries TRBV10-3 and TRBJ1-2, with 7 bases identical to TRBD1. The germline V gene has CDR1 ENHRY and CDR2 SYGVKD. The CDR3 runs 15 residues. Trimming at V came to 3 bases and at J to 8 bases, leaving 12 bases not matched to a gene. CDR3 sequence (DNA): TGTGCCATCAGTGAATTACCGGCGACAGGGCCCGGCTACACCTTC. It encodes CAISELPATGPGYTF.

This chain uses TRBV14 with TRBJ2-2; D possibly corresponds to TRBD1 (5 bases). CDR3 length: 15 residues. With 6 bases removed from V and 0 bases from J, the gap between germline ends came to 11 bases. The germline V gene encodes CDR1 SGHDN and CDR2 FVKESK. The CDR3 DNA follows: TGTGCCAGCAGTCGACAGTTTTCGAACACCGGGGAGCTGTTTTTT. Residues: CASSRQFSNTGELFF. The full variable domain, in which reference TRBV14 and TRBJ2-2 provide the parts outside the CDR3, is EAGVTQFPSHSVIEKGQTVTLRCDPISGHDNLYWYRRVMGKEIKFLLHFVKESKQDESGMPNNRFLAERTGGTYSTLKVQPAELEDSGVYFCASSRQFSNTGELFFGEGSRLTVL.

The chain combines TRBV5-4 with TRBJ1-2, with 8 bases that match TRBD1. The CDR3 length is 14 residues. The germline CDR1 and CDR2 sequences are SGHNT and YYREEE (reference sequence). V shed 2 bases and J 2 bases; nucleotides not matched to a gene: 2. Here the CDR3 reads CASSFDRGNYGYTF. CDR3 bases: TGTGCCAGCAGCTTCGACAGGGGAAACTATGGCTACACCTTC.

The rearrangement uses TRBV6-5 and TRBJ2-1; 8 nucleotides line up with TRBD1. V was clipped by 6 bases and J by 4 bases; unmatched bases: 8. Germline lookup yields CDR1 MNHEY and CDR2 SVGAGI. There are 15 residues in the CDR3. Here the CDR3 reads CASSLGTGMYNEQFF. DNA of the CDR3: TGTGCCAGCAGCCTCGGGACAGGAATGTACAATGAGCAGTTCTTC.